The 3 T cell receptor beta chains reported below all come from one sample, sequenced in a study of human T cells and chemical hapten exposure. Noted time point: healthy volunteer bleed at 6 weeks. Unseparated into fractions, whole blood served as the source from which total RNA was extracted. TCRdb fed the RACE reads into MiXCR, producing one record per CDR3 protein. The repertoire includes 55,000 to 75,000 distinct CDR3 sequences, approximately 6.2% of them detected once, and about 3.4% sits in the top ten. The source material was whole blood. The receptors here all came from a female donor in good health. Some clones in this sample may be carry-over from other donors' samples.

The chain joins TRBV29-1 to TRBJ2-5; no reliable D call. The V gene's germline CDR1 is SQVTM and CDR2 ANQGSEA. Trimming took off 5 bases at V and 0 bases at J, with 7 bases between the two ends. CDR3 length: 12 amino acids. The CDR3 loop reads CSVRPNQETQYF. CDR3 DNA: TGCAGCGTTAGACCAAACCAAGAGACCCAGTACTTC.

The chain links TRBV4-1 to TRBJ1-4; D is unresolved. The CDR3 is made up of 17 amino acids. Germline CDR1 reads MGHRA; CDR2 reads YSYEKL. V dropped 0 bases and J dropped 6 bases, with 17 bases sitting between them. The CDR3 nucleotides are TGCGCCAGCAGCCAAGATAACTGGAGGGTGGGATATGAAAAACTGTTTTTT. Protein product: CASSQDNWRVGYEKLFF.

This clonotype was recorded many times. The chain uses TRBV3-1 and TRBJ2-1; tentative D call: TRBD1 (5 bases). Germline V gene sequence: CDR1 LGHDT, CDR2 YNNKEL (reference sequence). With 0 bases removed from V and 10 bases from J, the gap between germline ends came to 13 bases. The CDR3 contains 14 residues. CDR3 nucleotides: TGTGCCAGCAGCCAAGATCATACAGGTCGCGAGCAGTTCTTC. It is translated as CASSQDHTGREQFF.